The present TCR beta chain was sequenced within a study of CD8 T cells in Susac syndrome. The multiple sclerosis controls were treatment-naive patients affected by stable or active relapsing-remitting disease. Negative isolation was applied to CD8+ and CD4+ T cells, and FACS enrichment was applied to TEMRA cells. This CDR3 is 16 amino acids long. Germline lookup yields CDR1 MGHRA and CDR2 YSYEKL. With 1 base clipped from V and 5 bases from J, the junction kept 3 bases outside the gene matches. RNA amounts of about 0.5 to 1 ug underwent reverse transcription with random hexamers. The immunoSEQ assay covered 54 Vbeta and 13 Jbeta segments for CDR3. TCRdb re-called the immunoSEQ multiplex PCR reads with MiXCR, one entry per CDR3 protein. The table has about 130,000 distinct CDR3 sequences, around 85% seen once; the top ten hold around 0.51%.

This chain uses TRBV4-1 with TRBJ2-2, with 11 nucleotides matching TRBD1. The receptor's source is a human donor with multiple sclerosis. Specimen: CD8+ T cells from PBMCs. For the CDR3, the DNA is TGCGCCAGCAGCCAAGGGGACAGGGGGGATACCGGGGAGCTGTTTTTT. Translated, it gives CASSQGDRGDTGELFF.